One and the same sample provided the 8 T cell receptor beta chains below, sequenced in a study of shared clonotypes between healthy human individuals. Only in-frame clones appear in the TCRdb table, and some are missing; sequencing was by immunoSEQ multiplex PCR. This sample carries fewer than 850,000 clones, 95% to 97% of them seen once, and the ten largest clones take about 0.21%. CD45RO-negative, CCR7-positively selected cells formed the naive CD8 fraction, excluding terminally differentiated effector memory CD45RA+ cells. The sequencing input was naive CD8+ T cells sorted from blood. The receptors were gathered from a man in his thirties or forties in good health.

CDR3 in amino acids: CASSSPLAGVYEQYF. The CDR3 nucleotides are TGTGCCAGCAGCTCTCCCCTAGCGGGAGTCTACGAGCAGTACTTC. The V call is TRBV7-9, the J call TRBJ2-7, with 10 bases lining up with TRBD2. The junction had 6 bases not matched to a gene; V was cut back by 4 bases and J by 3 bases. CDR3 length: 15 amino acids. CDR1 SEHNR and CDR2 FQNEAQ come from the germline V gene (reference sequence).

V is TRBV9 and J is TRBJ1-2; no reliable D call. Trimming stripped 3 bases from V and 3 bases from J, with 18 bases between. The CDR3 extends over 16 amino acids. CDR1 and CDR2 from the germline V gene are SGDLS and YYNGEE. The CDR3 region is CASSADPRQRDYGYTF. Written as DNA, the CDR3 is TGTGCCAGCAGCGCGGACCCTCGACAAAGGGACTATGGCTACACCTTC.

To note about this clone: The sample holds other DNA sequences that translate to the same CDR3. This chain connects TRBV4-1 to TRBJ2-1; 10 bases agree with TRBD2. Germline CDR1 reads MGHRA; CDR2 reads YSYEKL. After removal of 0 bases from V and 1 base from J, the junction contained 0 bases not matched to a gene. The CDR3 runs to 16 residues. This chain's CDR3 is CASSQELAGSYNEQFF. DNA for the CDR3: TGCGCCAGCAGCCAAGAACTAGCGGGATCCTACAATGAGCAGTTCTTC.

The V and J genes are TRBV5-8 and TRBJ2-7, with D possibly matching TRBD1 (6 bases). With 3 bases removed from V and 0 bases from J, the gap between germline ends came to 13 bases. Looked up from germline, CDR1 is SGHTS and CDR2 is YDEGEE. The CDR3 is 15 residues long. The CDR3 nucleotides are TGTGCCAGCAGCTCAAGGTACAGGGCCTCCTACGAGCAGTACTTC. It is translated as CASSSRYRASYEQYF.

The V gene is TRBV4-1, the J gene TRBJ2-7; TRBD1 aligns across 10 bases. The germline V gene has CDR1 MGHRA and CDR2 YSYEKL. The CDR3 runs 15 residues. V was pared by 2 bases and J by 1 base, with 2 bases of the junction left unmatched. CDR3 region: CASSQPGQGSYEQYF. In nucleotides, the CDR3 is TGCGCCAGCAGCCAACCGGGACAGGGGTCCTACGAGCAGTACTTC.

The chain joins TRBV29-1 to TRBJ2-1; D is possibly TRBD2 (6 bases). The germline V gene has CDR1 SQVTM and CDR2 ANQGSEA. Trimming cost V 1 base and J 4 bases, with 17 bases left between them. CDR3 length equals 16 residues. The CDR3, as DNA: TGCAGCGTTGAAGGGATCGGGAGATTAGGGTACAATGAGCAGTTCTTC. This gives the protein CSVEGIGRLGYNEQFF.

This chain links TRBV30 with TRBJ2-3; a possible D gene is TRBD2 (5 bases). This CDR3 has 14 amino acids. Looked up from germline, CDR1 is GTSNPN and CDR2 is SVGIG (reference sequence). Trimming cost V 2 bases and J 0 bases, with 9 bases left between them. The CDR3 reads CAWSSGSSTDTQYF. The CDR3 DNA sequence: TGTGCCTGGAGTTCGGGGTCTAGCACAGATACGCAGTATTTT.

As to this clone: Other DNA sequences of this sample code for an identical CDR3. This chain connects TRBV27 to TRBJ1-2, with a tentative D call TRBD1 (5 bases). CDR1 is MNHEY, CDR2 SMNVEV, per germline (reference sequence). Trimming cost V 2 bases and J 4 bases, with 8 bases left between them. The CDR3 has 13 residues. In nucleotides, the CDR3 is TGTGCCAGCAGTTTAGGGCAGGGCTATGGCTACACCTTC. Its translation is CASSLGQGYGYTF.